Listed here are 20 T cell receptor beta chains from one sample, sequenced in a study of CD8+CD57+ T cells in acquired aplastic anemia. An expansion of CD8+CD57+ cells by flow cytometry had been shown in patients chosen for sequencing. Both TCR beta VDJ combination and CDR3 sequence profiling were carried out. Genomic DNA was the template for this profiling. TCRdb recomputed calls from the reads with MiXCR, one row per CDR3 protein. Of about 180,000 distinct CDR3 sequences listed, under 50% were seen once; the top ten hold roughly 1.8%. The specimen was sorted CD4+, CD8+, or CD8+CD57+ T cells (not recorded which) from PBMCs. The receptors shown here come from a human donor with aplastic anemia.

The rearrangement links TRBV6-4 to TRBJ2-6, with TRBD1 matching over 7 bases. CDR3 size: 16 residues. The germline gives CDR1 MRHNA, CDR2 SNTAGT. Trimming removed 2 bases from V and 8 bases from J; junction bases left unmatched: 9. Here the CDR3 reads CASSDTDREYPNVLTF. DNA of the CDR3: TGTGCCAGCAGTGACACCGACAGGGAATACCCCAACGTCCTGACTTTC.

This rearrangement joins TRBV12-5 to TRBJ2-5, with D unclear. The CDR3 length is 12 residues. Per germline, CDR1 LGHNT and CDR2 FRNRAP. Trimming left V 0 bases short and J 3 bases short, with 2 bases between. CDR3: CASGLVEETQYF. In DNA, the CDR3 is TGTGCTAGTGGTTTGGTCGAAGAGACCCAGTACTTC.

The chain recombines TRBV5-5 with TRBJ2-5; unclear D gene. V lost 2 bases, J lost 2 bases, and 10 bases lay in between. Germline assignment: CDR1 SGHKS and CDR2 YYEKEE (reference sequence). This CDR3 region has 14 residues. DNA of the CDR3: TGTGCCAGCAGCTTAAGCCGGCTACAAGAGACCCAGTACTTC. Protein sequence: CASSLSRLQETQYF. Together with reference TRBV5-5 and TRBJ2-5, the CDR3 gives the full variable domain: DAGVTQSPTHLIKTRGQQVTLRCSPISGHKSVSWYQQVLGQGPQFIFQYYEKEERGRGNFPDRFSARQFPNYSSELNVNALLLGDSALYLCASSLSRLQETQYFGPGTRLLVL.

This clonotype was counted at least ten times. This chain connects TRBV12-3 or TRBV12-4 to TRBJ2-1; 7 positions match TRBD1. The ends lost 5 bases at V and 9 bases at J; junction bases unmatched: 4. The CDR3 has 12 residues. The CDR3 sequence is CASSHRGGEQFF. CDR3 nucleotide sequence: TGTGCCAGCAGTCACAGGGGCGGTGAGCAGTTCTTC.

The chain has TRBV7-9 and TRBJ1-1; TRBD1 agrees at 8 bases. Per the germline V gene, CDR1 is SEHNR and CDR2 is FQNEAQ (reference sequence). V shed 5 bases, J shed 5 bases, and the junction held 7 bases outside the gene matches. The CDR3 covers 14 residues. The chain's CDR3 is CASSRDRMETEAFF. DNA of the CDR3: TGTGCCAGCAGCCGGGACAGGATGGAGACTGAAGCTTTCTTT.

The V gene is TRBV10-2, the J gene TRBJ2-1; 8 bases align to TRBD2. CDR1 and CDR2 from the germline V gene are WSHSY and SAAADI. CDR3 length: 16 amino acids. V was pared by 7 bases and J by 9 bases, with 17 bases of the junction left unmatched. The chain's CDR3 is CASITTSGTRSFEQFF. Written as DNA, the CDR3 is TGCGCCAGCATCACGACGTCCGGGACTAGGTCATTTGAGCAGTTCTTC.

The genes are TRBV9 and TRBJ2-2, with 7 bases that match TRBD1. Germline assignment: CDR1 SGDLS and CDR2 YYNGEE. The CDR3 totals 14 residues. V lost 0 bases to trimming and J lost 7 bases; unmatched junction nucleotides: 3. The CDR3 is CASSVVGGSGELFF. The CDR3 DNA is TGTGCCAGCAGCGTAGTAGGGGGCAGCGGGGAGCTGTTTTTT.

DNA for the CDR3: TGTGCCAGCAGCCCCTCTCCCGTTCAAGATACGCAGTATTTT. Translated, it gives CASSPSPVQDTQYF. The chain uses TRBV4-2 and TRBJ2-3, with D hard to call. The CDR3 is made up of 14 amino acids. Germline lookup yields CDR1 LGHNA and CDR2 YNFKEQ. V lost 4 bases, J lost 5 bases, and 13 bases lay in between.

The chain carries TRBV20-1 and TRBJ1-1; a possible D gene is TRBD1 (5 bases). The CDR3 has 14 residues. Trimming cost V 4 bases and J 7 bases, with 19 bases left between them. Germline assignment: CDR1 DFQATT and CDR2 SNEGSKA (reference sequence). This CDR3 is CSAKSGRDPGEAFF. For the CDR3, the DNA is TGCAGTGCTAAGTCGGGCAGGGACCCCGGTGAAGCTTTCTTT.

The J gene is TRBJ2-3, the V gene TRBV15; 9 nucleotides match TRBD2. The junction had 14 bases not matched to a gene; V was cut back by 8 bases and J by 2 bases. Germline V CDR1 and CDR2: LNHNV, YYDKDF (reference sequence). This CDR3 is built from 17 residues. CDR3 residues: CATSSGKTQPSTDTQYF. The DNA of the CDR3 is TGTGCCACCTCTAGCGGGAAAACTCAACCCTCCACAGATACGCAGTATTTT.

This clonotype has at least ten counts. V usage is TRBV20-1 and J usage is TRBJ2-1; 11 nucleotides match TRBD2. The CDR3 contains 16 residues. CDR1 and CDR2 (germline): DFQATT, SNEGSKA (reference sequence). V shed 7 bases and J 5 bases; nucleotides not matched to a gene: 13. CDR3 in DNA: TGCAGTGGAGGGGATTTAGCGGGGGGGCTCAACAATGAGCAGTTCTTC. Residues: CSGGDLAGGLNNEQFF.

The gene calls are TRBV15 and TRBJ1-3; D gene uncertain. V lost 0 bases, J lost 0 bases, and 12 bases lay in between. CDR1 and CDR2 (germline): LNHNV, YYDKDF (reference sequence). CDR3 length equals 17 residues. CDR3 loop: CATSRDPTSNSGNTIYF. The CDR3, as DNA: TGTGCCACCAGCAGAGATCCTACGAGTAACTCTGGAAACACCATATATTTT.

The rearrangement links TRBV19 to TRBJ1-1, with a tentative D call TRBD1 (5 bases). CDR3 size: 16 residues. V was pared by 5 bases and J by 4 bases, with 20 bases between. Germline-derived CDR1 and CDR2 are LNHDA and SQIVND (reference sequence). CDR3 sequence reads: CASSLLGGDRATEAFF. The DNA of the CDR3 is TGTGCCAGTAGTCTACTGGGGGGAGACCGGGCCACTGAAGCTTTCTTT.

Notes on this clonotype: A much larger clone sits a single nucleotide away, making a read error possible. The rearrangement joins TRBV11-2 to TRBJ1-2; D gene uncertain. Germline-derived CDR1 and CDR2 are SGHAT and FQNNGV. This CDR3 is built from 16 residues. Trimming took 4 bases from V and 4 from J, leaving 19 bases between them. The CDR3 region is CASSSEARPSVYGYTF. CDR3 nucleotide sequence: TGTGCCAGCAGCTCAGAGGCGAGGCCCAGTGTCTATGGCTACACCTTC.

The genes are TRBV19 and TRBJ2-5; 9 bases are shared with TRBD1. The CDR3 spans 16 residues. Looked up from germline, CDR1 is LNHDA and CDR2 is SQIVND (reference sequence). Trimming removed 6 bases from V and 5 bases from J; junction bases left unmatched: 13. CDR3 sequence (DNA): TGTGCCAGTAGCAGCGAACAGGGGGCGAGCTGGGAGACCCAGTACTTC. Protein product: CASSSEQGASWETQYF.

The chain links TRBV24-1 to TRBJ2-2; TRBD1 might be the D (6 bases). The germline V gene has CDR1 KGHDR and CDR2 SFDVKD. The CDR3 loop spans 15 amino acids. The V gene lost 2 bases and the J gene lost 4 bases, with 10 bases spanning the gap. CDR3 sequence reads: CATSDSTGPTGELFF. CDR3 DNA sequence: TGTGCCACCAGTGATTCTACAGGGCCCACCGGGGAGCTGTTTTTT.

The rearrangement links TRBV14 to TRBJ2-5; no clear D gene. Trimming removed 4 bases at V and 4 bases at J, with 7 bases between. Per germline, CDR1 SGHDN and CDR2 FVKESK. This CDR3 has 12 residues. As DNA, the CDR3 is TGTGCCAGCAGCCGTCTGGTAGAGACCCAGTACTTC. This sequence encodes CASSRLVETQYF.

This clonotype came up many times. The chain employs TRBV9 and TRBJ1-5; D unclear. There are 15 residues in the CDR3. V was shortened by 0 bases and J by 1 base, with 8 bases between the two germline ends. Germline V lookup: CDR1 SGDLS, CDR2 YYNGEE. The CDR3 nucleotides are TGTGCCAGCAGCGTAGGAGGAAGGAGCAATCAGCCCCAGCATTTT. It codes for CASSVGGRSNQPQHF.

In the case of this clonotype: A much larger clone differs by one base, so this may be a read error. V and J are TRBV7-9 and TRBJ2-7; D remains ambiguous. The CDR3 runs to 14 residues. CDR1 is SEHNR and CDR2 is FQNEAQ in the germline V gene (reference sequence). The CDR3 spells CVSSLEASSYEQYF. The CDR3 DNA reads TGTGTCAGCAGCTTAGAGGCGAGCTCCTACGAGCAGTACTTC.

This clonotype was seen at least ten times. CDR3 nucleotides: TGTGCCAGCAGCTTTACGGGGGGGCGGGGTGAGCAGTTCTTC. As protein: CASSFTGGRGEQFF. This chain joins TRBV7-2 and TRBJ2-1; 8 positions match TRBD2. The CDR3 loop spans 14 amino acids. Trimming cost V 3 bases and J 9 bases; bases outside gene matches: 7. CDR1 and CDR2 (germline): SGHTA, FQGNSA.